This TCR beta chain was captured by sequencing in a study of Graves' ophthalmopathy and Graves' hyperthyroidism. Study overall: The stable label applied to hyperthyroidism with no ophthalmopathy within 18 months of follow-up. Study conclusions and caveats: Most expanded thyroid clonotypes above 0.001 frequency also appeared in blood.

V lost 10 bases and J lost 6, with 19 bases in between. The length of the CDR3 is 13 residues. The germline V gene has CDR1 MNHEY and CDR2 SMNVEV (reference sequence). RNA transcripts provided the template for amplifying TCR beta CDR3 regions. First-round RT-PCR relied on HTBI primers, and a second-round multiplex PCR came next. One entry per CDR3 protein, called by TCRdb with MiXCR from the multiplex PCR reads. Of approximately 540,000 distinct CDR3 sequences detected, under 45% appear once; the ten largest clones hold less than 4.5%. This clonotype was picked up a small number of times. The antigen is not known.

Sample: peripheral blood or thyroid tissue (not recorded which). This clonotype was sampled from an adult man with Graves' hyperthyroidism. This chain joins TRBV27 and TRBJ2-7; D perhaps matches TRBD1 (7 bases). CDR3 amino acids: CATKGGGAGEQYF. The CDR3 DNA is TGTGCCACGAAAGGGGGCGGGGCTGGCGAGCAGTACTTC.